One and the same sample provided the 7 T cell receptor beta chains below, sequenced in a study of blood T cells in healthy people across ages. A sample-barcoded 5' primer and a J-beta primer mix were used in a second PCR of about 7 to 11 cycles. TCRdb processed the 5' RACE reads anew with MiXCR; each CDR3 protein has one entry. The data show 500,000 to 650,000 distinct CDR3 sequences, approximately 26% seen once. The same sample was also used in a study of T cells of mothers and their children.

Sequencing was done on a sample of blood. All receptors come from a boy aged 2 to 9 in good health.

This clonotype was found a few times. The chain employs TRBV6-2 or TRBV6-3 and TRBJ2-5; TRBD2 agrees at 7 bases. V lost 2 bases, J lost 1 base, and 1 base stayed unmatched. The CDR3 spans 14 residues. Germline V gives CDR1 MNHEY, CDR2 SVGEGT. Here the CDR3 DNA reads TGTGCCAGCAGTTACACGGGAGGCCAAGAGACCCAGTACTTC. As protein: CASSYTGGQETQYF.

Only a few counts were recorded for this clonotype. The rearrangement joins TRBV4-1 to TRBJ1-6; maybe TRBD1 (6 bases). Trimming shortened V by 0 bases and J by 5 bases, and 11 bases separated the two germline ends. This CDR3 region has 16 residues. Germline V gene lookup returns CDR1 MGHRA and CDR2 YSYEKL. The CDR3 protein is CASSQDQGSDNSPLHF. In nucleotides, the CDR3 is TGCGCCAGCAGCCAAGACCAGGGGTCGGATAATTCACCCCTCCACTTT.

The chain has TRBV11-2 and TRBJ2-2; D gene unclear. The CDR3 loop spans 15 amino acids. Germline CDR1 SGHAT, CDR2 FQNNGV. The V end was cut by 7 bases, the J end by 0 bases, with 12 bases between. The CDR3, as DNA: TGTGCCAGCACCATCTTTGGCACGAACACCGGGGAGCTGTTTTTT. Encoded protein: CASTIFGTNTGELFF.

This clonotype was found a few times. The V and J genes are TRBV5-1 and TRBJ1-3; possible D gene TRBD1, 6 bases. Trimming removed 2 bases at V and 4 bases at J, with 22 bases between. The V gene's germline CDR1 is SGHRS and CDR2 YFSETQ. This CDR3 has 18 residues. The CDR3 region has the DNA TGCGCCAGCAGCTTAACAGGGCGAATGGGGCCCCGGGGAAACACCATATATTTT. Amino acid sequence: CASSLTGRMGPRGNTIYF.

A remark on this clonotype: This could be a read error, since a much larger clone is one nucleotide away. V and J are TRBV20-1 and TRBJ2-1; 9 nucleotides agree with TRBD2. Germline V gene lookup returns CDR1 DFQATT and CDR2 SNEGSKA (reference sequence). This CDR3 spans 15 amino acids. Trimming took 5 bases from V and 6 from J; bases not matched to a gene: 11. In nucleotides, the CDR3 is TGCAGTGCTGGTTATAGCGGGAGTGCGTGCAATGAGCAGTTCTTC. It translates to CSAGYSGSACNEQFF.

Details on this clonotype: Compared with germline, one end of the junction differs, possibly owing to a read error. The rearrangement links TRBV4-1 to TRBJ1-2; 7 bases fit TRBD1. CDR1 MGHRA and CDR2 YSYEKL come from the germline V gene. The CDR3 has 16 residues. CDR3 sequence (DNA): TGCGCCAGCAGCCAAGAGAGGGGGCTTGGGAACTATGGCCACACCTTC. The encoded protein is CASSQERGLGNYGHTF.

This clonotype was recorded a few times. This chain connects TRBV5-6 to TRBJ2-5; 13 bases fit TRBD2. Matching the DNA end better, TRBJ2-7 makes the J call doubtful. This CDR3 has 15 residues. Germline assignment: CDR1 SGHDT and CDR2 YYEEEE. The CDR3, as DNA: TGTGCCAGCAGGCCACTAGCGGGAGGGTTTCACGAGCAGTACTTC. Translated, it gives CASRPLAGGFHEQYF.